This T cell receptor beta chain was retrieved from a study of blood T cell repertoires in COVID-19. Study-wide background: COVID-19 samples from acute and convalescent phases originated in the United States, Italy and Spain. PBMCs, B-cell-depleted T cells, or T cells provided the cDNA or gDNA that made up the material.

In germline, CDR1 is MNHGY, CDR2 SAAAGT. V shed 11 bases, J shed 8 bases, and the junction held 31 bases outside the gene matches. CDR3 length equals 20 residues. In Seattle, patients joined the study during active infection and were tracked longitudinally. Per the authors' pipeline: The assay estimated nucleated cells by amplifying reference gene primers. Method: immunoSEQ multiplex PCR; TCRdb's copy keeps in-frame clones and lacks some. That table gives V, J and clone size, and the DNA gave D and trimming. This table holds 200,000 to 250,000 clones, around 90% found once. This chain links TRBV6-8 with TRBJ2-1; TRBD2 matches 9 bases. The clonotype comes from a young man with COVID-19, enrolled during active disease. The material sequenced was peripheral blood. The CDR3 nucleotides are TGTGCCGGGAAACCTCACAGGCTGGTAGCGGGAGACATTTGGGTCCATGAGCAGTTCTTC. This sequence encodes CAGKPHRLVAGDIWVHEQFF.